The clone carrying this T cell receptor (beta chain) was recorded a few times. This entry comes from a study of blood T cell repertoires in COVID-19. Libraries were prepared by immunoSEQ multiplex PCR; TCRdb keeps only in-frame clonotypes and omits some of them. Altogether fewer than 200,000 clones are present, roughly 87% being singletons, with the ten largest covering 0.95% to 1.5%. Self-reported history from a screening survey and questionnaire set each donor's cohort. This CDR3 is 16 amino acids long. CDR1 is LGHNA, CDR2 YSLEER, per germline. J gave up 6 bases and V 0 bases, and 8 bases lay outside the gene matches.

Material: PBMCs or T cells enriched from blood (not recorded which). The clonotype comes from a human donor with acute COVID-19. The donor label of this sample is uncertain. This sequence joins TRBV4-3 and TRBJ2-7, with 10 bases lining up with TRBD1. CDR3 sequence (DNA): TGCGCCAGCAGCCAAGATCCGGGACAGGGGTCGGGCGAGCAGTACTTC. It translates to CASSQDPGQGSGEQYF.